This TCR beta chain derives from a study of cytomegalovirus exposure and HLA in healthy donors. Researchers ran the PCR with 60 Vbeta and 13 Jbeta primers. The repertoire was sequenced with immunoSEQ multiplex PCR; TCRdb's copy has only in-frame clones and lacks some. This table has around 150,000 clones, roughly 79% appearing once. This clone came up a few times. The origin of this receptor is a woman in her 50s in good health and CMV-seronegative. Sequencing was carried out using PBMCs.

CDR3 residues: CASSSGQGHYNSPLHF. The CDR3 DNA sequence: TGCGCCAGCAGCAGCGGACAGGGGCACTATAATTCACCCCTCCACTTT. This sequence joins TRBV5-1 and TRBJ1-6; 9 positions match TRBD1. Per the germline V gene, CDR1 is SGHRS and CDR2 is YFSETQ. The CDR3 sequence is 16 residues long. V gave up 4 bases and J gave up 3 bases; unmatched junction bases: 5.